This paragraph reports one T cell receptor (beta chain). The antigen is undetermined. Autoimmune disease history or systemic immunosuppression was exclusionary. Here immunoSEQ multiplex PCR was the method, and the copy in TCRdb shows in-frame clones only, minus some. The data show approximately 60,000 clones, 77% seen once. The germline gives CDR1 LNHDA, CDR2 SQIVND (reference sequence). The CDR3 extends over 14 amino acids. The trim removed 7 bases at V and 4 bases at J, leaving 7 bases unmatched. These data are taken from a study of OX40 agonist ivuxolimab in advanced cancers. Study overall: Participants averaged approximately 60 years of age (range about 23 to 80) and were 82.7% male. The study, taken as a whole, reports: Partial responders at 0.1-3.0 mg/kg showed near-lowest clonal expansion.

The sequence derives from an adult with an advanced solid tumor such as melanoma, head and neck, liver or kidney cancer. This rearrangement joins TRBV19 to TRBJ1-3, with 7 bases lining up with TRBD1. This sample comprised CD4+ or CD8+ T cells sorted from blood, obtained in a trial of the OX40 agonist ivuxolimab. This CDR3 reads CASTQTGSGNTIYF. CDR3 sequence (DNA): TGTGCCAGTACCCAGACAGGGAGCGGAAACACCATATATTTT.